This T cell receptor beta chain was recorded in a study of CD8 T cells in Susac syndrome (dated by TCRdb to between 2019 and 2020). Concerning the study at large: Repertoire sequencing was used to test whether CD8+ T cell activation and differentiation in Susac syndrome was antigen driven. The study compared CD8+ T cell repertoire clonality among 12 healthy donors, roughly 14 Susac syndrome patients and roughly 16 multiple sclerosis patients. The paper as a whole reports these results and caveats: The number of individuals in the TCR sequencing and HLA analysis was acknowledged as relatively small.

RNA was extracted using the RNeasy kit, and about 0.45 to 1 microgram was reverse transcribed with random hexamers. The immunoSEQ multiplex PCR assay, covering 54 Vbeta and 13 Jbeta segments, was used to amplify TCR beta CDR3 regions. PCR amplification bias was corrected using a synthetic template baseline for primer optimization and computational correction. From the authors' description of their analysis: Reads were annotated to V, D and J genes per IMGT and analyzed with immunoSEQ Analyzer, keeping only productive sequences. Clonality was calculated as one minus the Shannon entropy normalized by log2 of the number of productive unique sequences. Public and private clones were assessed among the 100 most prevalent clones of each patient and control. Susac-specific clones were defined as absent from healthy and MS cohorts, around 980 published viral clones and other ImmuneACCESS disease sequences. The public reads were reprocessed in TCRdb via fastp at Q25 and MiXCR, keeping in-frame beta chains. Rows with a matching CDR3 protein are joined into one entry that keeps the most common DNA and genes. Clone size and V and J calls follow TCRdb, not the original study. The sample includes tens of thousands of distinct CDR3 sequences, with over 75% observed a single time. The ten biggest clones cover around 0.49% of the sample.

In the case of this clonotype: Its antigen is unknown. No per-base quality is available; no much larger clone lies one base away.

Peripheral blood CD8+ and CD4+ T cells from healthy donors, Susac syndrome patients and multiple sclerosis patients were profiled by high-throughput TCR beta sequencing. The multiple sclerosis controls were treatment-naive patients whose relapsing-remitting disease, either stable or active, fulfilled the revised McDonald criteria. CD8+ TEMRA cells were enriched by FACS, while bulk CD8+ and CD4+ T cells were purified by magnetic negative isolation. Blood was drawn into EDTA tubes, processed within 24 hours, and PBMCs were isolated by density gradient centrifugation. PBMCs intended for TCR sequencing were cryopreserved in liquid nitrogen and were subsequently thawed in a 37 degrees C water bath. A purity of at least 90% was achieved for sorted or isolated CD4+, CD8+ and CD8+ TEMRA cells. From the cysteine through the phenylalanine, the CDR3 covers 15 amino acids. The entry retains the CDR3 DNA only, 45 bases that are in frame from base 1. V ends up 2 bases short and J 6 bases short, with an unmatched junction base count of 8. CDR1 GTSNPN and CDR2 SVGIG were looked up in the germline V gene (reference sequence).

This chain joins TRBV30 to TRBJ2-1, and 9 junction bases match TRBD2. The source of this sequence is a human donor with multiple sclerosis. The material sequenced was CD8+ T cells from PBMCs. The DNA reads TGTGCCTGGAGTTATAGCGGGAGCCCATTCAATGAGCAGTTCTTC. This yields the protein CAWSYSGSPFNEQFF.